What follows are 25 T cell receptor beta chains derived from one specimen sequenced in a study of shared clonotypes between healthy human individuals. Sequenced by immunoSEQ multiplex PCR; TCRdb stores in-frame clones only, minus some. The data hold about 2 million clones, with around 95% observed a single time. Sample: naive CD4+ T cells sorted from blood. Subset: CD45RA+ positively selected. All receptors derive from a man between 18 and 29 years old in good health.

The chain has TRBV7-9 and TRBJ2-7, with TRBD1 matching over 10 bases. J lost 2 bases, V lost 5 bases, and 9 bases had no gene match. Germline V gives CDR1 SEHNR, CDR2 FQNEAQ (reference sequence). CDR3 length: 16 residues. This CDR3 reads CASSALPGQGTYEQYF. The CDR3 bases are TGTGCCAGCAGCGCCCTACCGGGACAGGGGACCTACGAGCAGTACTTC.

The chain combines TRBV7-9 with TRBJ2-1; D gene unclear. Germline V gene sequence: CDR1 SEHNR, CDR2 FQNEAQ (reference sequence). The V gene lost 4 bases and the J gene lost 7 bases, with 17 bases spanning the gap. CDR3 length: 15 residues. The CDR3 loop is CASSSPGLGKNEQFF. As DNA, the CDR3 is TGTGCCAGCAGCTCGCCGGGCCTAGGGAAGAATGAGCAGTTCTTC.

The gene calls are TRBV7-2 and TRBJ2-2, with TRBD2 matching 15 bases. The CDR3 is made up of 21 amino acids. Germline V gives CDR1 SGHTA, CDR2 FQGNSA. V was pared by 0 bases and J by 3 bases, with 11 bases of the junction left unmatched. In DNA, the CDR3 is TGTGCCAGCAGCTTAGCGCACTCCGGACTAGCGGGAGGGCGGGACACCGGGGAGCTGTTTTTT. Its translation: CASSLAHSGLAGGRDTGELFF.

The gene calls are TRBV4-2 and TRBJ2-1; D unclear. Germline CDR1 and CDR2: LGHNA and YNFKEQ. The CDR3 has 16 residues. The V gene lost 1 base and the J gene lost 0 bases, with 10 bases spanning the gap. CDR3 coding DNA: TGTGCCAGCAGCCAAGTTCTGGTGAGCTCCTACAATGAGCAGTTCTTC. Amino acid sequence: CASSQVLVSSYNEQFF.

This clone was counted only a few times. A read error may account for a junction end that differs from germline. The chain uses TRBV19 and TRBJ2-4, with 7 bases that match TRBD1. Per the germline V gene, CDR1 is LNHDA and CDR2 is SQIVND (reference sequence). CDR3 length: 13 amino acids. CDR3 DNA sequence: TGTGCCAGTAATAACAGGGGTGATGTTGCTGCGAACTTC. It specifies CASNNRGDVAANF. The whole variable domain, remainder taken from reference TRBV19 and TRBJ2-4, is DGGITQSPKYLFRKEGQNVTLSCEQNLNHDAMYWYRQDPGQGLRLIYYSQIVNDFQKGDIAEGYSVSREKKESFPLTVTSAQKNPTAFYLCASNNRGDVAANFGAGTRLSVL.

Points on this clone: Other nucleotide sequences in the sample specify the same CDR3. The chain recombines TRBV11-2 with TRBJ2-5, with a weak D call TRBD2 (6 bases). CDR1 SGHAT and CDR2 FQNNGV come from the germline V gene. CDR3 length equals 13 residues. The V end was cut by 3 bases, the J end by 4 bases, with 9 bases between. CDR3 DNA: TGTGCCAGCAGCTTCGGGGGAAGAGAGACCCAGTACTTC. This translates into CASSFGGRETQYF.

The chain employs TRBV7-2 and TRBJ1-2, with TRBD1 matching 9 bases. V lost 1 base, J lost 11 bases, and 8 bases stayed unmatched. Per germline, CDR1 SGHTA and CDR2 FQGNSA. This CDR3 is built from 14 residues. CDR3 region: CASSLGPPGQGYTF. As DNA, the CDR3 is TGTGCCAGCAGCTTAGGACCACCGGGACAGGGATACACCTTC.

The rearrangement links TRBV10-3 to TRBJ1-5, with D maybe TRBD1 (6 bases). The CDR3 has 15 amino acids. CDR1 is ENHRY, CDR2 SYGVKD, per germline. V was trimmed by 6 bases and J by 1 base, leaving 13 bases between them. The CDR3 nucleotides are TGTGCCATCAGCCAGGGGTCGGGAAGCAATCAGCCCCAGCATTTT. Amino acid sequence: CAISQGSGSNQPQHF.

This clone was counted between two and nine times. The chain recombines TRBV5-4 with TRBJ1-2, with no clear D. V gave up 3 bases and J gave up 6 bases, with 15 bases separating them. The CDR3 has 14 amino acids. Germline V gene sequence: CDR1 SGHNT, CDR2 YYREEE (reference sequence). The CDR3 sequence: CASSSVGVQDGYTF. The CDR3 DNA reads as TGTGCCAGCAGCTCCGTTGGGGTGCAGGATGGCTACACCTTC.

V and J are TRBV5-6 and TRBJ2-3, with D maybe TRBD2 (7 bases). Per germline, CDR1 SGHDT and CDR2 YYEEEE. The CDR3 length is 14 residues. The V gene lost 3 bases and the J gene lost 8 bases, with 16 bases spanning the gap. The CDR3 reads CASSSPGGSGTQYF. CDR3 in DNA: TGTGCCAGCAGCTCGCCGGGGGGCTCGGGTACGCAGTATTTT. The whole variable domain, remainder taken from reference TRBV5-6 and TRBJ2-3, is DAGVTQSPTHLIKTRGQQVTLRCSPKSGHDTVSWYQQALGQGPQFIFQYYEEEERQRGNFPDRFSGHQFPNYSSELNVNALLLGDSALYLCASSSPGGSGTQYFGPGTRLTVL.

The chain employs TRBV6-5 and TRBJ2-4; TRBD1 is a possible D gene (6 bases). The germline V gene encodes CDR1 MNHEY and CDR2 SVGAGI. This CDR3 has 13 residues. Trimming removed 6 bases from V and 14 bases from J, with 20 bases in between. CDR3 bases: TGTGCCAGCAGGATTTGGGGGTGGAGACAGGAGTACTTC. It yields the protein CASRIWGWRQEYF.

This chain joins TRBV5-6 and TRBJ1-5; D is possibly TRBD1 (5 bases). V shed 2 bases and J shed 7 bases, with 13 bases lying between them. Germline V gene sequence: CDR1 SGHDT, CDR2 YYEEEE. There are 14 residues in the CDR3. DNA of the CDR3: TGTGCCAGCAGCTTACGGGGCAAAGAACAGCCCCAGCATTTT. Translation: CASSLRGKEQPQHF.

The genes are TRBV15 and TRBJ1-1, with 9 bases fitting TRBD1. CDR1 is LNHNV, CDR2 YYDKDF, per germline (reference sequence). This CDR3 is 16 amino acids long. V shed 1 base and J 4 bases; nucleotides not matched to a gene: 7. The CDR3 sequence is CATSRASQGARTEAFF. In DNA form, the CDR3 reads TGTGCCACCAGCAGAGCGTCACAGGGGGCGCGCACTGAAGCTTTCTTT.

The rearrangement links TRBV5-4 to TRBJ1-1; 10 positions match TRBD1. This CDR3 spans 16 amino acids. With 4 bases clipped from V and 2 bases from J, the junction kept 8 bases outside the gene matches. In germline, CDR1 is SGHNT, CDR2 YYREEE (reference sequence). The CDR3 DNA follows: TGTGCCAGCAGCCGAGAATGGACAGGGGGAAACACTGAAGCTTTCTTT. Translating gives CASSREWTGGNTEAFF.

J is TRBJ2-1 and V is TRBV5-4; D gene unclear. The CDR3 is made up of 16 amino acids. V was trimmed by 1 base and J by 0 bases, leaving 11 bases between them. CDR1 SGHNT and CDR2 YYREEE come from the germline V gene (reference sequence). This CDR3 reads CASSLSIGSSYNEQFF. Here the CDR3 DNA reads TGTGCCAGCAGCTTGTCTATCGGAAGCTCCTACAATGAGCAGTTCTTC.

The chain uses TRBV19 and TRBJ1-1; 7 bases fit TRBD1. V trimming: 5 bases; J trimming: 6 bases; junction bases outside the gene matches: 9. CDR3 length: 14 amino acids. Germline CDR1 and CDR2: LNHDA and SQIVND (reference sequence). CDR3 loop: CASSVQGFVAEAFF. The CDR3 DNA is TGTGCCAGTAGTGTACAGGGGTTTGTCGCTGAAGCTTTCTTT.

The chain joins TRBV11-2 to TRBJ2-3, with TRBD1 matching 8 bases. This CDR3 comprises 12 residues. CDR1 and CDR2 from the germline V gene are SGHAT and FQNNGV. The trim removed 4 bases at V and 8 bases at J, leaving 2 bases unmatched. This CDR3 is CASSSTGGTQYF. In DNA form, the CDR3 reads TGTGCCAGCAGCTCCACAGGGGGTACGCAGTATTTT.

The rearrangement uses TRBV6-1 and TRBJ1-1, with D perhaps matching TRBD1 (5 bases). The CDR3 has 13 amino acids. Germline V gives CDR1 MNHNS, CDR2 SASEGT. Trimming cost V 4 bases and J 2 bases, with 8 bases left between them. As DNA, the CDR3 is TGTGCCAGCAGTGTACAGGATAACACTGAAGCTTTCTTT. This codes for CASSVQDNTEAFF.

This chain links TRBV7-2 with TRBJ2-1; the D gene is possibly TRBD2 (6 bases). V shed 2 bases and J shed 0 bases, with 8 bases lying between them. Germline CDR1 is SGHTA and CDR2 is FQGNSA. The CDR3 contains 15 residues. The CDR3 sequence: CASSLMGGSYNEQFF. The CDR3 nucleotides read TGTGCCAGCAGCTTAATGGGAGGCTCCTACAATGAGCAGTTCTTC. Filled out from reference TRBV7-2 and TRBJ2-1, the complete variable domain reads GAGVSQSPSNKVTEKGKDVELRCDPISGHTALYWYRQSLGQGLEFLIYFQGNSAPDKSGLPSDRFSAERTGGSVSTLTIQRTQQEDSAVYLCASSLMGGSYNEQFFGPGTRLTVL.

This chain joins TRBV19 and TRBJ1-2; 8 nucleotides line up with TRBD1. Trimming at V came to 1 base and at J to 11 bases, leaving 6 bases not matched to a gene. CDR1 is LNHDA, CDR2 SQIVND, per germline (reference sequence). CDR3 length: 13 residues. The CDR3 DNA follows: TGTGCCAGTAGTATAGTAGAGACAGGGGCTTACACCTTC. Amino acid sequence: CASSIVETGAYTF.

This clone was detected only a few times. The chain uses TRBV27 and TRBJ2-7; 9 bases agree with TRBD1. The CDR3 is made up of 15 amino acids. Germline CDR1 and CDR2: MNHEY and SMNVEV (reference sequence). J gave up 1 base and V 6 bases, and 7 bases lay outside the gene matches. The CDR3 is CASSASGTGSYEQYF. DNA for the CDR3: TGTGCCAGCAGCGCCTCCGGGACAGGGTCCTACGAGCAGTACTTC.

The chain uses TRBV9 and TRBJ2-1, with no clear D. V gave up 0 bases and J gave up 2 bases, with 9 bases separating them. From germline, CDR1 is SGDLS and CDR2 YYNGEE. The CDR3 spans 15 residues. The CDR3 sequence is CASSVEARAYNEQFF. In DNA, the CDR3 is TGTGCCAGCAGCGTAGAAGCTAGGGCCTACAATGAGCAGTTCTTC.

This rearrangement joins TRBV6-5 to TRBJ2-7, with 7 bases identical to TRBD1. This CDR3 is 14 amino acids long. Germline assignment: CDR1 MNHEY and CDR2 SVGAGI. V lost 0 bases, J lost 6 bases, and 5 bases stayed unmatched. Here the CDR3 DNA reads TGTGCCAGCAGTTACTCCCGGGACAGTACCGAGCAGTACTTC. Residues: CASSYSRDSTEQYF.

The chain is built from TRBV5-4 and TRBJ2-7; D remains unclear. Trimming left V 3 bases short and J 6 bases short, with 19 bases between. Germline assignment: CDR1 SGHNT and CDR2 YYREEE (reference sequence). This CDR3 spans 15 amino acids. The CDR3 here is CASSSFVDGGTEQYF. As DNA, the CDR3 is TGTGCCAGCAGCTCTTTTGTGGACGGTGGCACCGAGCAGTACTTC. The whole variable domain, remainder taken from reference TRBV5-4 and TRBJ2-7, is ETGVTQSPTHLIKTRGQQVTLRCSSQSGHNTVSWYQQALGQGPQFIFQYYREEENGRGNFPPRFSGLQFPNYSSELNVNALELDDSALYLCASSSFVDGGTEQYFGPGTRLTVT.

The chain links TRBV6-6 to TRBJ1-2; possibly TRBD1 for D (5 bases). The CDR3 runs 12 residues. Germline assignment: CDR1 MNHNY and CDR2 SVGAGI (reference sequence). Trimming took 6 bases from V and 8 from J, leaving 13 bases between them. In DNA form, the CDR3 reads TGTGCCAGCAGAGCGACAGCCGGGGGCTACACCTTC. Protein product: CASRATAGGYTF.